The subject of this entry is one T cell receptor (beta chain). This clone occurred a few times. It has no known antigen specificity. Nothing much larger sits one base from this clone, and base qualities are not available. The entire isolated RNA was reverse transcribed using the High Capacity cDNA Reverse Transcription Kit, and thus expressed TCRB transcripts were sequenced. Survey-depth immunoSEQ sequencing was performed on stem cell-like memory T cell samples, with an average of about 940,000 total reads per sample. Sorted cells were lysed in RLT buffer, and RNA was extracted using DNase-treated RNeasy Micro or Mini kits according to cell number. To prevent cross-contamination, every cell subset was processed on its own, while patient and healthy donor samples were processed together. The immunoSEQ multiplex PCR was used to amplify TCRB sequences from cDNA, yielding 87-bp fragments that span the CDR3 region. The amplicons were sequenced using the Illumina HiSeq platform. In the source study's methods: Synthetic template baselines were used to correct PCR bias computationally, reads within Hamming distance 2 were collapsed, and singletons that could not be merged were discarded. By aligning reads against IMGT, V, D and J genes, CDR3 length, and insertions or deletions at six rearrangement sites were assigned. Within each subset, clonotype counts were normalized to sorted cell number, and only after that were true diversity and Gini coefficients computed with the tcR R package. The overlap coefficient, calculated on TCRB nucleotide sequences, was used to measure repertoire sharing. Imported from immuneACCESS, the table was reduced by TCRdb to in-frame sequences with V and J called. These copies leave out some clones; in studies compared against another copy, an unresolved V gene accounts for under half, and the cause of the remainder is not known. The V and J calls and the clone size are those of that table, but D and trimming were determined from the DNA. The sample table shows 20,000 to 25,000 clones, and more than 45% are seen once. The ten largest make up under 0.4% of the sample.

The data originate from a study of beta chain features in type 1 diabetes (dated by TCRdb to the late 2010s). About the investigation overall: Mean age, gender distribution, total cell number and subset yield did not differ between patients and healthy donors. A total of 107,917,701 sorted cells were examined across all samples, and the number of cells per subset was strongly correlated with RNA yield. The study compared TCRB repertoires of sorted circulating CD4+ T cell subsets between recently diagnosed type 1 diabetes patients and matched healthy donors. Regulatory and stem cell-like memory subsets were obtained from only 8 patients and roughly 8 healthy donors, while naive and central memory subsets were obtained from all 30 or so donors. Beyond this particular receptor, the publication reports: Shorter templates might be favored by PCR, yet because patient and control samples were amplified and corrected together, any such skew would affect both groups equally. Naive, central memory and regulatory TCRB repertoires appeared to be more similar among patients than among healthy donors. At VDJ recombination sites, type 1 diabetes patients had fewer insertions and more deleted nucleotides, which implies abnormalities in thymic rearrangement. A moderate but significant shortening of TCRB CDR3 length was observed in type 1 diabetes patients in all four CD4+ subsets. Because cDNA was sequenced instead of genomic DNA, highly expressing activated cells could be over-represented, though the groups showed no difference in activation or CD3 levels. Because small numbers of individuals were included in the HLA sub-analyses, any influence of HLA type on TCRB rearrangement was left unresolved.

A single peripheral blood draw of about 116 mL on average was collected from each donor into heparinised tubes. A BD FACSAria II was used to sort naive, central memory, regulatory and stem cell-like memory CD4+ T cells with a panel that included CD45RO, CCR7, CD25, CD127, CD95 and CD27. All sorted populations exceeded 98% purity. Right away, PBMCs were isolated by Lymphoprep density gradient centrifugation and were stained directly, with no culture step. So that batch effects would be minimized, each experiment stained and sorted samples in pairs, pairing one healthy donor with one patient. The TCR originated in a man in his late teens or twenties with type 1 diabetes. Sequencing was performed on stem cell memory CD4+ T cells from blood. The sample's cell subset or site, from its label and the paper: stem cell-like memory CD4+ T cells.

The DNA sequence reads TGTGCCAGCAGTCCCGGGGGGGGAGGGGTGAACACTGAAGCTTTCTTT. This translates into CASSPGGGGVNTEAFF. The receptor chain draws on TRBV5-4 and TRBJ1-1; a tentative D call is TRBD1 (5 bases match). CDR1 and CDR2, per the germline V gene (reference sequence), are SGHNT and YYREEE. The germline ends are 17 bases apart after V is trimmed by 5 bases and J by 0 bases. The CDR3, from cysteine to phenylalanine, totals 16 residues. Only CDR3 DNA remains: 48 bases, in frame from the first base.